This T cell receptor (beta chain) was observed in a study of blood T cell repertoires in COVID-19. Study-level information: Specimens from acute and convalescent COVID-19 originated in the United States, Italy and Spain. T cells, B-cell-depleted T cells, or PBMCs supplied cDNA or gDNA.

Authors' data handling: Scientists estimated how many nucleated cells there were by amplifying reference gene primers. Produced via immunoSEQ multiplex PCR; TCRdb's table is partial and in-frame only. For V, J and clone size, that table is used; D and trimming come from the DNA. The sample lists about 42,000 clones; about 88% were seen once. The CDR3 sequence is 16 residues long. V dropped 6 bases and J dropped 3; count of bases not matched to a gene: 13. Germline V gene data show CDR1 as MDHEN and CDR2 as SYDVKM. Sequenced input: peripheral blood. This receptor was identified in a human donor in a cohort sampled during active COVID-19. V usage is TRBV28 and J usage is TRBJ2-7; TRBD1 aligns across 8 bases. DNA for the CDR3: TGTGCCAGCAGCCGCCTTCCCGGGACAGGTGTCTACGAGCAGTACTTC. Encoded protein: CASSRLPGTGVYEQYF.